This T cell receptor beta chain originates from a study of blood T cell repertoires in COVID-19. This clone was counted a single time. The CDR3 totals 16 residues. The germline CDR1 and CDR2 sequences are LGHNA and YNFKEQ. V gave up 5 bases and J gave up 4 bases, with 20 bases separating them. The authors' processing: The authors estimated nucleated cell counts from reference gene primer amplification. Generated by immunoSEQ multiplex PCR, the TCRdb table keeps only in-frame clones and is missing some. V and J calls and clone size are as listed in that table; D and trimming were resolved from the DNA. The sample lists some 490,000 clones; 88% were seen once.

Sequenced material: PBMCs or T cells enriched from blood (not recorded which). This sequence originates from a woman aged 55 to 70 who had recovered from COVID-19. The rearrangement uses TRBV4-2 and TRBJ1-2, with D tentatively TRBD1 (6 bases). The CDR3 loop is CASSGHPGERGYGYTF. As DNA, the CDR3 is TGTGCCAGCAGCGGCCACCCAGGGGAAAGGGGCTATGGCTACACCTTC.